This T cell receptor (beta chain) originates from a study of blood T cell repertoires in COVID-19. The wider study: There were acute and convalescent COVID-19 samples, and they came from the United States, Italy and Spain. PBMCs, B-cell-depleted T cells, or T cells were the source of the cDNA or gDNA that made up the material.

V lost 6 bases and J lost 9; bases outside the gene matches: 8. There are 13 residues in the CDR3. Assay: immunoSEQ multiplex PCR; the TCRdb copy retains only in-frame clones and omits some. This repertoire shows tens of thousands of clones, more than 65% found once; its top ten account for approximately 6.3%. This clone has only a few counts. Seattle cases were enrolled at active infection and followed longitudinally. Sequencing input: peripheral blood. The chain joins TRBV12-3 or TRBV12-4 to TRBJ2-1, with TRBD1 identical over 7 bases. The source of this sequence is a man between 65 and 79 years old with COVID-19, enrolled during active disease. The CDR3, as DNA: TGTGCCAGCAGCCCCCAAAACAGGGGTGAGCAGTTCTTC. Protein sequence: CASSPQNRGEQFF.